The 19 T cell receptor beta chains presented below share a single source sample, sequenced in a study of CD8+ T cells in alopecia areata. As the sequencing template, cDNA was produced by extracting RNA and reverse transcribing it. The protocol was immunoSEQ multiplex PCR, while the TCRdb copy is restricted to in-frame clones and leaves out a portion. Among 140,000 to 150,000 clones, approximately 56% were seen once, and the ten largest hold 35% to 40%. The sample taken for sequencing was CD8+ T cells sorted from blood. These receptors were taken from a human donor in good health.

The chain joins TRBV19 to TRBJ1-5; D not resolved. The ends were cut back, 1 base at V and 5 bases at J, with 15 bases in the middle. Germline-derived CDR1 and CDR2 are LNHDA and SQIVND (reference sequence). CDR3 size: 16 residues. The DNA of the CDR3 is TGTGCCAGTAGTATAGCTTGGACCGGCATGGATCAGCCCCAGCATTTT. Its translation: CASSIAWTGMDQPQHF.

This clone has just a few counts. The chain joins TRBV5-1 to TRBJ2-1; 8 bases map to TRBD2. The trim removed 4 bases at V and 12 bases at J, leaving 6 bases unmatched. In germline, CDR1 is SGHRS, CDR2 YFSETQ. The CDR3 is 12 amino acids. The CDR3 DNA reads TGCGCCAGCAGCCCGGGACTAGGACGGCAGTTCTTC. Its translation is CASSPGLGRQFF.

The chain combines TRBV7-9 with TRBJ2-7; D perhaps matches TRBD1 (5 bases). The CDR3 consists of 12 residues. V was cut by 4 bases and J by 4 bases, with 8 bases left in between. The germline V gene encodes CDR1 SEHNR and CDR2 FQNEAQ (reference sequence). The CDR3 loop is CASSSTVYEQYF. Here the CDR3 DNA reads TGTGCCAGCAGCTCGACAGTTTACGAGCAGTACTTC.

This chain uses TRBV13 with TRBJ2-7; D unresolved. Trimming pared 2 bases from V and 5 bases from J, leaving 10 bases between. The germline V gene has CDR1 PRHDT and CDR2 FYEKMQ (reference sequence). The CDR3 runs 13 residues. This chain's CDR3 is CASSLYGDHEQYF. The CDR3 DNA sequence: TGTGCCAGCAGCTTATACGGCGACCACGAGCAGTACTTC.

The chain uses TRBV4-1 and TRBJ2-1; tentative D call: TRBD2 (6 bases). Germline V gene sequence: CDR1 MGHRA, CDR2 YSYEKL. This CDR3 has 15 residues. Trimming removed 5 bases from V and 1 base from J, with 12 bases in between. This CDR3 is CASSTDGSSYNEQFF. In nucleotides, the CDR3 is TGCGCCAGCAGCACCGACGGGAGTTCCTACAATGAGCAGTTCTTC.

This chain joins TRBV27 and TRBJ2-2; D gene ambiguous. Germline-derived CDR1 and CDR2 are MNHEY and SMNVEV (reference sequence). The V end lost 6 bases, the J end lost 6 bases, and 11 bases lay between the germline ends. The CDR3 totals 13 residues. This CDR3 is CASRASLAGELFF. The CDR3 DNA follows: TGTGCCAGCAGGGCCTCGCTAGCCGGGGAGCTGTTTTTT.

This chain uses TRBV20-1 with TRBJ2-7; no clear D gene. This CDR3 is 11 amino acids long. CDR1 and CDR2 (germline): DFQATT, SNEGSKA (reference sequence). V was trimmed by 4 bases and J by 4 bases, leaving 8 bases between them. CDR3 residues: CSAINAYEQYF. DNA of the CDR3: TGCAGTGCTATTAACGCTTACGAGCAGTACTTC.

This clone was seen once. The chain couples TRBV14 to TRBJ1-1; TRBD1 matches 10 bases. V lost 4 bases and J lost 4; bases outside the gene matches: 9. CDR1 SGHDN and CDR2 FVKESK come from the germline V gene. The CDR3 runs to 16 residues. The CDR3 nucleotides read TGTGCCAGCAGCCCGTGGGGACAGGGGAAGAGCACTGAAGCTTTCTTT. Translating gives CASSPWGQGKSTEAFF. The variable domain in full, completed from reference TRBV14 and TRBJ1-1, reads EAGVTQFPSHSVIEKGQTVTLRCDPISGHDNLYWYRRVMGKEIKFLLHFVKESKQDESGMPNNRFLAERTGGTYSTLKVQPAELEDSGVYFCASSPWGQGKSTEAFFGQGTRLTVV.

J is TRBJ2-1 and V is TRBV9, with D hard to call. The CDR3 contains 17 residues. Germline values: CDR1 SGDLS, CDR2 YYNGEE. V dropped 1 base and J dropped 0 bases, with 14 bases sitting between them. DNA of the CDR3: TGTGCCAGCAGCGTATACGGCGGATTGAGCTCCTACAATGAGCAGTTCTTC. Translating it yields CASSVYGGLSSYNEQFF.

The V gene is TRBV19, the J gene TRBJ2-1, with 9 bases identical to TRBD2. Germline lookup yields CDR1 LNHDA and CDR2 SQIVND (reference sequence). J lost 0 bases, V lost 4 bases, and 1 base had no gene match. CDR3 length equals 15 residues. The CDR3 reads CASSSSGSSYNEQFF. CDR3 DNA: TGTGCCAGTAGTAGTAGCGGGAGCTCCTACAATGAGCAGTTCTTC.

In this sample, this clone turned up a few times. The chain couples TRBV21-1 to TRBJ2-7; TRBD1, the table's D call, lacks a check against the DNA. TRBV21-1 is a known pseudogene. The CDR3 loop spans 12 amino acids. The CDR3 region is CATFDRVHEQYF. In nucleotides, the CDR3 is TGTGCCACCTTCGACAGGGTCCACGAGCAGTACTTC.

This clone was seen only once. CDR3 coding DNA: TGTGCCAGCAGCCGAGACCTGTGGAACTATGGCTACACCTTC. Translation gives CASSRDLWNYGYTF. This chain uses TRBV4-2 with TRBJ1-2; D call uncertain. The V gene's germline CDR1 is LGHNA and CDR2 YNFKEQ. This CDR3 has 14 residues. V shed 4 bases and J shed 2 bases, with 11 bases lying between them.

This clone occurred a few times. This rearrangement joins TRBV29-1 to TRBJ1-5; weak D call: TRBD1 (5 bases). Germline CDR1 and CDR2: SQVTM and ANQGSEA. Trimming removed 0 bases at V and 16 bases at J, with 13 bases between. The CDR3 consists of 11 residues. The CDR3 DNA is TGCAGCGTTGAAGATCGACGGGGGTTACATTTT. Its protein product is CSVEDRRGLHF.

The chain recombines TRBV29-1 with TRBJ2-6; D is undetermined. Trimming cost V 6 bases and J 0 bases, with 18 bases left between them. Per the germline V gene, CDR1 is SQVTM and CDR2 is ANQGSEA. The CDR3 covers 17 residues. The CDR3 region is CSVGSRMADSGANVLTF. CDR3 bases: TGCAGCGTCGGCTCTCGTATGGCAGACTCTGGGGCCAACGTCCTGACTTTC.

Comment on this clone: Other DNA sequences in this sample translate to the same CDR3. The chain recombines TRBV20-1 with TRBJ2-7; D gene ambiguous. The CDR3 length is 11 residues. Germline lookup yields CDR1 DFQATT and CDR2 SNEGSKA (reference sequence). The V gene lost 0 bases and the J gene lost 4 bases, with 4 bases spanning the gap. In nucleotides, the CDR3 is TGCAGTGCTAGAGATTCTTACGAGCAGTACTTC. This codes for CSARDSYEQYF.

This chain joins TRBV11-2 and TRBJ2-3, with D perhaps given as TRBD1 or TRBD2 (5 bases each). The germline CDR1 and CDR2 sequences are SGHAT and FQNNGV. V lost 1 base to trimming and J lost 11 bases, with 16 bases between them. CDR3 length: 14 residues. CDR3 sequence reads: CASSLAGEGTGQYF. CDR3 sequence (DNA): TGTGCCAGCAGCTTAGCCGGAGAGGGGACCGGGCAGTATTTT.

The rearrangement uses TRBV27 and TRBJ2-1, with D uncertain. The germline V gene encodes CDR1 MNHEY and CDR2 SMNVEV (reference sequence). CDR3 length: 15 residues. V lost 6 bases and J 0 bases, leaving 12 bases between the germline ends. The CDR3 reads CASSPLRSSYNEQFF. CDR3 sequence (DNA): TGTGCCAGCAGCCCGCTGAGGAGCTCCTACAATGAGCAGTTCTTC.

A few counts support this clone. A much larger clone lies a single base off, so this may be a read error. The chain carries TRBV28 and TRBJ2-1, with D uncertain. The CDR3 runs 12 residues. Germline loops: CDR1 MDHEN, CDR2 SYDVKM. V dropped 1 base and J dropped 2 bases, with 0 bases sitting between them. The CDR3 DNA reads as TGTGCCAGCAGTTTATCCTACAATGAGCAGTTCTTC. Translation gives CASSLSYNEQFF.

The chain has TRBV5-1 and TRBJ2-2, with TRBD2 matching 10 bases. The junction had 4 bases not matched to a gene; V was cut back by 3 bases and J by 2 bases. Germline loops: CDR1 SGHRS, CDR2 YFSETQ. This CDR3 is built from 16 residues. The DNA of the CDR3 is TGCGCCAGCAGCTCCGGGACTAGCGCAAACACCGGGGAGCTGTTTTTT. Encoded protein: CASSSGTSANTGELFF. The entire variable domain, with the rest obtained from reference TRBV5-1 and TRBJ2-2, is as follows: KAGVTQTPRYLIKTRGQQVTLSCSPISGHRSVSWYQQTPGQGLQFLFEYFSETQRNKGNFPGRFSGRQFSNSRSEMNVSTLELGDSALYLCASSSGTSANTGELFFGEGSRLTVL.